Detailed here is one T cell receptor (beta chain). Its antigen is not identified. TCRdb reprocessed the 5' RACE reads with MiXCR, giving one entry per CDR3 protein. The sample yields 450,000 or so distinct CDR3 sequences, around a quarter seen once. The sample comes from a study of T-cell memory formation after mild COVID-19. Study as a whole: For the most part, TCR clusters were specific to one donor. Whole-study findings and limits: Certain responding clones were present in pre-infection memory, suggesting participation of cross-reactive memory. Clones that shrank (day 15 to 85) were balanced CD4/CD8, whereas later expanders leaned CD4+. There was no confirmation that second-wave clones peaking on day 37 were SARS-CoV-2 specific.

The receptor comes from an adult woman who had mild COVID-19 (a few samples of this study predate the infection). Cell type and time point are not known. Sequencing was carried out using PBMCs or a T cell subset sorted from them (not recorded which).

As DNA, the CDR3 is TGTGCCAGCAGCTTAAACGCGGGAGCAATCCAAGAGACCCAGTACTTC. Translating it yields CASSLNAGAIQETQYF. The rearrangement uses TRBV7-8 and TRBJ2-5, with 7 bases identical to TRBD2. The CDR3 runs to 16 residues. Trimming took 2 bases from V and 1 from J; bases not matched to a gene: 7. CDR1 SGHVS and CDR2 FQNEAQ come from the germline V gene.